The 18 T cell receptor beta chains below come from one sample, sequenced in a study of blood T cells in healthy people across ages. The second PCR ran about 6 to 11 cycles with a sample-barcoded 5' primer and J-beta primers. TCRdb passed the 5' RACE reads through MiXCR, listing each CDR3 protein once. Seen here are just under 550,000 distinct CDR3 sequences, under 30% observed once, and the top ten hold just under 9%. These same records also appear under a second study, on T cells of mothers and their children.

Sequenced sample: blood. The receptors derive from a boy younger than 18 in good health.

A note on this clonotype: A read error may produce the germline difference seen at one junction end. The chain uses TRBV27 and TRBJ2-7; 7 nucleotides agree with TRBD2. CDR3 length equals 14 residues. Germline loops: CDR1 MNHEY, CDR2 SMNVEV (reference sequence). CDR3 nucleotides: TGTGCCAGCAGATTATTCGGGACTACGGGGGAGCAGTACTTC. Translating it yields CASRLFGTTGEQYF.

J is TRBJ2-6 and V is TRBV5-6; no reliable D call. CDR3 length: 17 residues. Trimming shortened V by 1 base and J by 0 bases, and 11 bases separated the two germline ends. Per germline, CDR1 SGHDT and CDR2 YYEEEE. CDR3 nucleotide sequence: TGTGCCAGCAGCTTGATCACAGCCGACTCTGGGGCCAACGTCCTGACTTTC. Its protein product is CASSLITADSGANVLTF.

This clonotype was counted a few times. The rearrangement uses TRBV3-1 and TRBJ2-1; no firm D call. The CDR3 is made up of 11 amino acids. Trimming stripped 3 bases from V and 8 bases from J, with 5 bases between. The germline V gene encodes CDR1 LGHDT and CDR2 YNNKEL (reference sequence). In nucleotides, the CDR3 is TGTGCCAGCAGCCAGAGGCATGAGCAGTTCTTC. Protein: CASSQRHEQFF.

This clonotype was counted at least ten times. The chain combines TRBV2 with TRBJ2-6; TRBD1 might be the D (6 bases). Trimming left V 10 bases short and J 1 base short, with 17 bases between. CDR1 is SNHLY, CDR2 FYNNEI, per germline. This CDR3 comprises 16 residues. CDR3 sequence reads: CAIRAGVDSGANVLTF. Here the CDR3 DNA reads TGTGCCATCCGAGCAGGGGTAGATTCTGGGGCCAACGTCCTGACTTTC.

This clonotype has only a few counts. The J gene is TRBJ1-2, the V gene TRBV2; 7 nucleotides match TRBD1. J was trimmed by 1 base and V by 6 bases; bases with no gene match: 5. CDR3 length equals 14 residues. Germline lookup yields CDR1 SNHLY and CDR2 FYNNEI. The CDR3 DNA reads TGTGCCAGCAGGAGGGGACAGAGTAACTATGGCTACACCTTC. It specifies CASRRGQSNYGYTF.

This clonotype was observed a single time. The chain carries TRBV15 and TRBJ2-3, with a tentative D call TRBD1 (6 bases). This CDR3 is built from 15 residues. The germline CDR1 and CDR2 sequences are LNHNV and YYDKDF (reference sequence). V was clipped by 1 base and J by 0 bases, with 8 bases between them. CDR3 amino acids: CATSRARGSTDTQYF. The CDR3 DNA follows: TGTGCCACCAGCAGAGCCAGGGGAAGCACAGATACGCAGTATTTT.

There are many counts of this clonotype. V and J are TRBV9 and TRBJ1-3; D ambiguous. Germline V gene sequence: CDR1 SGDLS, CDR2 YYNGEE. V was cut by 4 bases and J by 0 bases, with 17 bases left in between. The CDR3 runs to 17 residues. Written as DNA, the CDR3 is TGTGCCAGCAGCCTAAGTGCGGACTGGAGCTCTGGAAACACCATATATTTT. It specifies CASSLSADWSSGNTIYF.

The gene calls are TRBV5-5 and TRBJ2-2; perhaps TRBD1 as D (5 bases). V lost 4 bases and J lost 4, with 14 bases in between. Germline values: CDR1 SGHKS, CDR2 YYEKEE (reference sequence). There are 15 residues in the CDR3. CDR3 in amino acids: CASSADRIPTGELFF. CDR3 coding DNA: TGTGCCAGCAGCGCAGACAGAATTCCCACCGGGGAGCTGTTTTTT.

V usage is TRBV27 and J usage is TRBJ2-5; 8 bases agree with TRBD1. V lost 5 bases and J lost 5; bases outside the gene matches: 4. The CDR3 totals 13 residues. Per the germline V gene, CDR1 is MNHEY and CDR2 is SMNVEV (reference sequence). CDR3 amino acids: CASSTDRAETQYF. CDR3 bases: TGTGCCAGCAGTACGGACAGGGCGGAGACCCAGTACTTC.

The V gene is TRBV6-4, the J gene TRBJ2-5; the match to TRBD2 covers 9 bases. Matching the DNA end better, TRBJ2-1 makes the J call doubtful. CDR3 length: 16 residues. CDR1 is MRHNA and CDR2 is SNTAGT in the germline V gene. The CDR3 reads CASSRRGGWLFDEQFF. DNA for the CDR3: TGTGCCAGCAGTCGGCGGGGGGGTTGGTTGTTCGATGAGCAGTTCTTC.

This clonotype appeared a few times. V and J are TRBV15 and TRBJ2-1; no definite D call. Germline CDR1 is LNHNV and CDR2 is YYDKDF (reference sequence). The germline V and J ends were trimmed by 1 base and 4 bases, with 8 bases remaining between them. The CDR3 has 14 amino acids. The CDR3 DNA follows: TGTGCCACCAGCAGAGTTTCAGAATACAATGAGCAGTTCTTC. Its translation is CATSRVSEYNEQFF.

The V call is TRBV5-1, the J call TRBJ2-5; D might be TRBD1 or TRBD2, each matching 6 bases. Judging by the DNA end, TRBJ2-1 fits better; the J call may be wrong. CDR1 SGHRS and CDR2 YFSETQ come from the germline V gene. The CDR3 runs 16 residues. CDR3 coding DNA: TGCGCCAGCAGCTTGGATGGGGGTGGGGGGCGCAATGAGCAGTTCTTC. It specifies CASSLDGGGGRNEQFF.

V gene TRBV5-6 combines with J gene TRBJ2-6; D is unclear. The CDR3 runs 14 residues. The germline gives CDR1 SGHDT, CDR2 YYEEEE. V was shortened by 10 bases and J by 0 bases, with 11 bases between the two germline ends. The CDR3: CASASLSGANVLTF. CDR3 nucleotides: TGTGCCTCAGCTTCCCTCTCTGGGGCCAACGTCCTGACTTTC.

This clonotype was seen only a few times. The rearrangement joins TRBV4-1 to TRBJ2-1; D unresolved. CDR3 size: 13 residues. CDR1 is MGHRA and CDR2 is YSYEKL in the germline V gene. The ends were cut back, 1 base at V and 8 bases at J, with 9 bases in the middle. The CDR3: CASSQGPRHEQFF. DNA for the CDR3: TGCGCCAGCAGCCAAGGTCCACGACATGAGCAGTTCTTC.

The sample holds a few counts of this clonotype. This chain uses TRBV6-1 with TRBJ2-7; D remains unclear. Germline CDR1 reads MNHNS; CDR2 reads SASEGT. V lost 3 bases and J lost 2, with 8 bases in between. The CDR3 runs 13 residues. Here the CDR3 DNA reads TGTGCCAGCAGTGACGGCAGTCCCTACGAGCAGTACTTC. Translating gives CASSDGSPYEQYF.

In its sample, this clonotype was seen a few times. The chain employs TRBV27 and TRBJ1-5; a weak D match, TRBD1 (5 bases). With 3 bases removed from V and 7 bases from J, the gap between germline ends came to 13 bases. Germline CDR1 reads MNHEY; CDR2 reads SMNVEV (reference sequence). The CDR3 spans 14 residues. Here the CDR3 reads CASSLEGPGQPQHF. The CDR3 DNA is TGTGCCAGCAGTTTGGAGGGGCCTGGGCAGCCCCAGCATTTT.

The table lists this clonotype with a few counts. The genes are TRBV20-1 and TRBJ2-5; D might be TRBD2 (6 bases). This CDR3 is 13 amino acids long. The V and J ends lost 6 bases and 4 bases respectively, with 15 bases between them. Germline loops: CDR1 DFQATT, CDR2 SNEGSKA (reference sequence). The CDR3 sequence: CSALGGGRETQYF. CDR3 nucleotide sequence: TGCAGTGCCCTTGGTGGAGGGCGAGAGACCCAGTACTTC.

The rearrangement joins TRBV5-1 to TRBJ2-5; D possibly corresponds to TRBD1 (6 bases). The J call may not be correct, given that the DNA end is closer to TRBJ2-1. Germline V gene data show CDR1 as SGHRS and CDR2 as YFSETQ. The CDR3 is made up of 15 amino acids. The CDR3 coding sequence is TGCGCCAGCAGCTTGGCCAGGGGACCTCAAGATGAGCAGTTCTTC. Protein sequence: CASSLARGPQDEQFF.